The clone carrying this T cell receptor (beta chain) was picked up a small number of times. Antigen specificity is unknown. Investigators isolated RNA and reverse transcribed it into cDNA to act as the sequencing template. Only in-frame clones appear in the TCRdb table, and some are missing; sequencing was by immunoSEQ multiplex PCR. Of 60,000 to 85,000 clones in the sample, over 25% were seen once. The treatment is: oral pan-JAK inhibitor, 5-10 mg twice daily. Individuals with alopecia areata gave both lesional scalp punch biopsies and peripheral blood for collection. The data stem from a study of CD8+ T cells in alopecia areata. Across the whole study: Tofacitinib continued for 6 to 18 months and was then withheld for 6 months. Study findings and constraints: Lesional scalp, especially alopecia totalis/universalis, showed higher clonality than normal scalp. There were many expanded lesional clones persisting in scalp and blood during tofacitinib.

Germline-derived CDR1 and CDR2 are GTSNPN and SVGIG (reference sequence). J lost 2 bases, V lost 2 bases, and 2 bases had no gene match. This CDR3 contains 14 residues. The sequence came from a human donor with alopecia areata. The rearrangement joins TRBV30 to TRBJ2-2, with TRBD1 matching over 7 bases. This sample comprised CD8+ T cells sorted from blood, obtained at week 4, from a patient treated with tofacitinib. CDR3 sequence reads: CAWSWDSNTGELFF. For the CDR3, the DNA is TGTGCCTGGAGTTGGGACAGTAACACCGGGGAGCTGTTTTTT.